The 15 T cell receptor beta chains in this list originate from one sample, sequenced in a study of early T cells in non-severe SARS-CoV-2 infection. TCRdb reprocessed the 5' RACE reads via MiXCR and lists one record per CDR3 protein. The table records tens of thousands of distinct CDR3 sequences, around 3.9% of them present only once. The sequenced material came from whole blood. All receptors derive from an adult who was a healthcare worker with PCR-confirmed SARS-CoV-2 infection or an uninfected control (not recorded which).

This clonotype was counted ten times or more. The CDR3 sequence: CASSFPRTGRPGELFF. CDR3 DNA sequence: TGTGCCAGCAGTTTCCCAAGGACAGGACGACCCGGGGAGCTGTTTTTT. The J gene is TRBJ2-2, the V gene TRBV6-5; 7 bases line up with TRBD1. The CDR3 length is 16 residues. V was pared by 4 bases and J by 6 bases, with 11 bases of the junction left unmatched. Per germline, CDR1 MNHEY and CDR2 SVGAGI.

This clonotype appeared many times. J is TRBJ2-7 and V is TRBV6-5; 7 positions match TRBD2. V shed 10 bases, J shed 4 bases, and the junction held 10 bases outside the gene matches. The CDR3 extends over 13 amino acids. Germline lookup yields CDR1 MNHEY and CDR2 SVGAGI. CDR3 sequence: CATWGGGPYEQYF. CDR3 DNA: TGTGCCACATGGGGGGGAGGGCCGTACGAGCAGTACTTC.

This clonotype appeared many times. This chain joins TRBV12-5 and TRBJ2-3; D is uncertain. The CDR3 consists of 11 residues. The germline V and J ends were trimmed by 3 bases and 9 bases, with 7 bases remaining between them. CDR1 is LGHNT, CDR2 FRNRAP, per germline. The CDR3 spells CASGLIDTQYF. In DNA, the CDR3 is TGTGCTAGTGGTTTAATCGACACGCAGTATTTT.

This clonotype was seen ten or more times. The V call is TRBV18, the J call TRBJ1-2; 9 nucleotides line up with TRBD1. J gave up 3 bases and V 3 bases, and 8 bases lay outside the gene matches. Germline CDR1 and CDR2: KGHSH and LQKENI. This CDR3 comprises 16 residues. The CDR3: CASSPAGQGADYGYTF. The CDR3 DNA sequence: TGTGCCAGCTCACCCGCGGGACAGGGCGCAGACTATGGCTACACCTTC.

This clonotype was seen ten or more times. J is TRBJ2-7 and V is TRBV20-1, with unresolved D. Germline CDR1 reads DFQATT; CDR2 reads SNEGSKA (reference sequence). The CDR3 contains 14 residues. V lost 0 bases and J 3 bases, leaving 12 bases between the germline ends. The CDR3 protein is CSARDRILVYEQYF. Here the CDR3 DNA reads TGCAGTGCTAGAGATCGGATTCTGGTCTACGAGCAGTACTTC.

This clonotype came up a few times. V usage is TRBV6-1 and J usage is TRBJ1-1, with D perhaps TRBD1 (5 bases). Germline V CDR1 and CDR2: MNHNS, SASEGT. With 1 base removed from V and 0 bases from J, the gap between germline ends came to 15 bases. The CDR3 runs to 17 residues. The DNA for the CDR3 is TGTGCCAGCAGTGAAGAGGTCGGGGCGCCCCTGAACACTGAAGCTTTCTTT. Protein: CASSEEVGAPLNTEAFF.

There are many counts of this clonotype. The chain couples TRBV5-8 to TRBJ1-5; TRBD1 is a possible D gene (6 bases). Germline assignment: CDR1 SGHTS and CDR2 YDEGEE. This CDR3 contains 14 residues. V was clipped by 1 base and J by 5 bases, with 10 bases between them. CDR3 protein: CASSLYRADQPQHF. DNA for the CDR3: TGTGCCAGCAGCTTGTACAGGGCGGATCAGCCCCAGCATTTT.

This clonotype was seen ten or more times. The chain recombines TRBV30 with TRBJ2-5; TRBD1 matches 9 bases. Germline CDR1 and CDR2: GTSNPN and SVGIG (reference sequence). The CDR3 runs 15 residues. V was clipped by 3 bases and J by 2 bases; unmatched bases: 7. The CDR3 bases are TGTGCCTGGAGCGGATCCGGGACAGGGCAAGAGACCCAGTACTTC. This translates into CAWSGSGTGQETQYF.

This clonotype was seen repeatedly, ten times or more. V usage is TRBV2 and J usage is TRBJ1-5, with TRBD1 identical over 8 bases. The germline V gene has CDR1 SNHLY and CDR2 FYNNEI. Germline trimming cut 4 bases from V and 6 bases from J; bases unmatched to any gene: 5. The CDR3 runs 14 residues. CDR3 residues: CASSVRTGIQPQHF. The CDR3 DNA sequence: TGTGCCAGCAGTGTTAGGACAGGGATTCAGCCCCAGCATTTT.

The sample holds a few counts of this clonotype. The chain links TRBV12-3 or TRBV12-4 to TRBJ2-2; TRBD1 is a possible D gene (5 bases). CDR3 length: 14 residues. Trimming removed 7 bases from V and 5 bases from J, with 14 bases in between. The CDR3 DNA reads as TGTGCCAGCACCCAGTTGGGGCGGACCGGGGAGCTGTTTTTT. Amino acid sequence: CASTQLGRTGELFF.

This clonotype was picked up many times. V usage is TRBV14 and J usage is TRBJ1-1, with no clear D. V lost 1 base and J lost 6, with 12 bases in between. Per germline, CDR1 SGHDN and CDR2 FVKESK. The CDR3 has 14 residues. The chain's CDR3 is CASSQVYGGAEAFF. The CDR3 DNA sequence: TGTGCCAGCAGCCAAGTATATGGAGGAGCTGAAGCTTTCTTT.

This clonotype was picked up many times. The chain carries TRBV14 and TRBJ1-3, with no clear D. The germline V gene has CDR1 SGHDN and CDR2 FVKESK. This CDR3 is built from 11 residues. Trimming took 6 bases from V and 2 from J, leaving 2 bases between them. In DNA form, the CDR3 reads TGTGCCAGCAGACCTGGAAACACCATATATTTT. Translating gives CASRPGNTIYF. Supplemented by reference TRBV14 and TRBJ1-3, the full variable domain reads EAGVTQFPSHSVIEKGQTVTLRCDPISGHDNLYWYRRVMGKEIKFLLHFVKESKQDESGMPNNRFLAERTGGTYSTLKVQPAELEDSGVYFCASRPGNTIYFGEGSWLTVV.

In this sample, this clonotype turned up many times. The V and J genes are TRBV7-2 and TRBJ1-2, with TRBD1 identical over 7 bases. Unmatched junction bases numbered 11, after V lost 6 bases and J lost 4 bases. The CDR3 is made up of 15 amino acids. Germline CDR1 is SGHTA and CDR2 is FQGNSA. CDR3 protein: CASRLTGQLSYGYTF. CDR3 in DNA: TGTGCCAGCAGACTCACGGGACAGCTTAGCTATGGCTACACCTTC.

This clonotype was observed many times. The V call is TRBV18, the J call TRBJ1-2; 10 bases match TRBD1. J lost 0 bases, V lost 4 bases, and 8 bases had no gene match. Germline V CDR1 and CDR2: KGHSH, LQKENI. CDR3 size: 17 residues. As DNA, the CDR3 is TGTGCCAGCTCACTGCGGACAGGGGGTGTAACTAACTATGGCTACACCTTC. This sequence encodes CASSLRTGGVTNYGYTF.

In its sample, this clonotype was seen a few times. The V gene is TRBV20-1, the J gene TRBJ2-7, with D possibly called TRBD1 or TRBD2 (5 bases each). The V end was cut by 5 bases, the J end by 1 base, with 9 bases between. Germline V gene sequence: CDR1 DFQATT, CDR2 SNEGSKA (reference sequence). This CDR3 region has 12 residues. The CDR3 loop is CSAGTVSYEQYF. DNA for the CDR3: TGCAGTGCTGGGACGGTTTCCTACGAGCAGTACTTC.